This T cell receptor beta chain appears in the sequencing data of a study of T-cell memory formation after mild COVID-19. Study summary: There were largely donor-specific TCR clusters.

In the case of this clonotype: Its antigen is as yet unknown.

TCRdb reprocessed the 5' RACE reads via MiXCR and lists one record per CDR3 protein. The data contain roughly 550,000 distinct CDR3 sequences, 20% of them singletons. Whole-study results and caveats: Later expanders leaned CD4+, whereas clones that contracted between day 15 and 85 were balanced CD4/CD8.

CDR1 and CDR2 (germline): MGHDK, SYGVNS. Trimming took off 3 bases at V and 2 bases at J, with 19 bases between the two ends. This CDR3 is built from 17 residues. The sample consisted of PBMCs or a T cell subset sorted from them (not recorded which). This TCR derives from an adult woman who had mild COVID-19 (a few samples of this study predate the infection). Cell type and time point are not known. The chain has TRBV25-1 and TRBJ1-1; D might be TRBD1 (6 bases). The CDR3 region is CASSDSSGGPLNTEAFF. In nucleotides, the CDR3 is TGTGCCAGCAGTGACTCCTCCGGGGGCCCCCTTAACACTGAAGCTTTCTTT.